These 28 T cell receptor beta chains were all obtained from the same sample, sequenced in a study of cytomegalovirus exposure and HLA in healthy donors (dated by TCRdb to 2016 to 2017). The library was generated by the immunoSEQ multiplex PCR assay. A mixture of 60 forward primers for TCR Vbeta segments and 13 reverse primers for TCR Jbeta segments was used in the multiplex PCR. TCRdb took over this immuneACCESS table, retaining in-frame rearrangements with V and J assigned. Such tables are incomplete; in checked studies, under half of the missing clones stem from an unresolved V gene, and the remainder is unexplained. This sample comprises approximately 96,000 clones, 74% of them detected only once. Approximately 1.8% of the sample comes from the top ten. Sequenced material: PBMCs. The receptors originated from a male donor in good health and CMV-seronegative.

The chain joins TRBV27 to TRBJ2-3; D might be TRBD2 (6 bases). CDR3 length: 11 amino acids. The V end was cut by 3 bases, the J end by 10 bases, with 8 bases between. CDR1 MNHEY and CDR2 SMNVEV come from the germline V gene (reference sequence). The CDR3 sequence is CASSLAGSQYF. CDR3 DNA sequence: TGTGCCAGCAGTTTGGCGGGGTCGCAGTATTTT.

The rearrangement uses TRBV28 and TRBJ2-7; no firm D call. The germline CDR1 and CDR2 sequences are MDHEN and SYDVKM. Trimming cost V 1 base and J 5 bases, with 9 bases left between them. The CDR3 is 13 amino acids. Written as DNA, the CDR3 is TGTGCCAGCAGTTTATCCCGACTCCACGAGCAGTACTTC. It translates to CASSLSRLHEQYF.

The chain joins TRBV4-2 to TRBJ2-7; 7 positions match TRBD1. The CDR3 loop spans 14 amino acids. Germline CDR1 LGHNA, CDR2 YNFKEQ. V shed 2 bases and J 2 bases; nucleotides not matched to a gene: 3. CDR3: CASSQTTGTYEQYF. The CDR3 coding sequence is TGTGCCAGCAGCCAAACGACAGGGACCTACGAGCAGTACTTC.

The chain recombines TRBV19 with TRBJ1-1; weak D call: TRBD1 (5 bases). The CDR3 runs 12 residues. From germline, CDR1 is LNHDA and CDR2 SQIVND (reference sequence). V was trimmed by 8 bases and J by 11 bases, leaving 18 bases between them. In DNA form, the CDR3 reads TGTGCCAGTTTGGAACGGGACTGTGGGGCTTTCTTT. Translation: CASLERDCGAFF.

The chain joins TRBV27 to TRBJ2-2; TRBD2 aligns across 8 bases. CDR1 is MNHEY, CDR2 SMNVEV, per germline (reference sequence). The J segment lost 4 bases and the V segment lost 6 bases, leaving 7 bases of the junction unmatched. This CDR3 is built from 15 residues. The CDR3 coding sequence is TGTGCCAGCAGCCGGGGACTAGGGGGCACCGGGGAGCTGTTTTTT. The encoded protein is CASSRGLGGTGELFF.

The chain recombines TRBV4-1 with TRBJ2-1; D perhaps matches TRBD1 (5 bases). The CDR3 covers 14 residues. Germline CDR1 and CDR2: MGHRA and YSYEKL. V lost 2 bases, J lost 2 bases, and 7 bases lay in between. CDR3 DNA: TGCGCCAGCAGCCAACAGACAGCCTACAATGAGCAGTTCTTC. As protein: CASSQQTAYNEQFF.

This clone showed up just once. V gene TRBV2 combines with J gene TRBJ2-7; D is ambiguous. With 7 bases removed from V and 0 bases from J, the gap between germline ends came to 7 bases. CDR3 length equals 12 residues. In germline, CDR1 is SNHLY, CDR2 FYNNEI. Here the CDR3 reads CASTSDSYEQYF. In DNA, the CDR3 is TGTGCCAGCACCTCAGACTCCTACGAGCAGTACTTC.

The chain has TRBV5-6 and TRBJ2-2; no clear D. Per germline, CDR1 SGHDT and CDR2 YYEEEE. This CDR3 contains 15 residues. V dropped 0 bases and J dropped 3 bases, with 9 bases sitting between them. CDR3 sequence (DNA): TGTGCCAGCAGCTTGGGTCGGTCCTACACCGGGGAGCTGTTTTTT. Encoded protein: CASSLGRSYTGELFF.

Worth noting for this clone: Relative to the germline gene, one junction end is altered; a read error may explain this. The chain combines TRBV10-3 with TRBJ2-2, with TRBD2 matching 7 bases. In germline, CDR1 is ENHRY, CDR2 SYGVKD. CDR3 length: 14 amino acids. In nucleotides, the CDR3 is TGTGCCACCAGTACGGCGGGAGAGATCGGGGAGCTGTTTTTT. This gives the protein CATSTAGEIGELFF.

This CDR3 is CASRFWDSSYGYTF. DNA of the CDR3: TGTGCCAGCAGGTTCTGGGACAGTTCTTATGGCTACACCTTC. The chain is built from TRBV6-5 and TRBJ1-2; the match to TRBD1 covers 7 bases. This CDR3 is 14 amino acids long. Germline V CDR1 and CDR2: MNHEY, SVGAGI. The V gene end was trimmed by 6 bases and the J gene end by 5 bases; junction bases not matched to a gene: 9.

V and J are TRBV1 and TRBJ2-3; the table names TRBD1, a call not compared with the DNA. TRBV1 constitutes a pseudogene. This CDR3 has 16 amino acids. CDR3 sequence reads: CTSSQKQGEIIDTQYF. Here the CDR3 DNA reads TGCACCAGCAGCCAAAAACAGGGGGAGATTATAGATACGCAGTATTTT.

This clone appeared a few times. The CDR3 DNA sequence: TGTGCCAGCAAACGAAGGACACCGGGAGGAAGCTACGAGCAGTACTTC. Translated: CASKRRTPGGSYEQYF. The gene calls are TRBV28 and TRBJ2-7; 7 nucleotides match TRBD2. The CDR3 contains 16 residues. The V and J ends lost 7 bases and 3 bases, in that order; junction bases with no gene match: 15. Germline assignment: CDR1 MDHEN and CDR2 SYDVKM.

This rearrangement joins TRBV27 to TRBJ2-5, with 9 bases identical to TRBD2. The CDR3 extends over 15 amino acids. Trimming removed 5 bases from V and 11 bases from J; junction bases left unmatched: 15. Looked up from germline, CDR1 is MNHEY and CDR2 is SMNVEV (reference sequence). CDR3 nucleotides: TGTGCCAGCAGTCCTTGGCGGGAGGGCCGGGGGGAGCAGTACTTC. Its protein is CASSPWREGRGEQYF.

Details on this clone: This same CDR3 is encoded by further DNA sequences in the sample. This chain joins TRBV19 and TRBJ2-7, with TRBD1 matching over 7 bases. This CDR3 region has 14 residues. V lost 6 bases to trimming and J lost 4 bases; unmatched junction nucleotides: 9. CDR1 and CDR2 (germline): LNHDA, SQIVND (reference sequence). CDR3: CASSPDRELYEQYF. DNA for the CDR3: TGTGCCAGTAGCCCAGACAGGGAATTGTACGAGCAGTACTTC.

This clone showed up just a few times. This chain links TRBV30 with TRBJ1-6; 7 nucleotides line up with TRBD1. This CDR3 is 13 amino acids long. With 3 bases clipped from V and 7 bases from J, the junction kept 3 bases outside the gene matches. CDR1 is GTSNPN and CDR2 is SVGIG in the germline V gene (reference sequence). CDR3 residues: CAWRTGLNSPLHF. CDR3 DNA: TGTGCCTGGAGGACAGGGTTGAATTCACCCCTCCACTTT.

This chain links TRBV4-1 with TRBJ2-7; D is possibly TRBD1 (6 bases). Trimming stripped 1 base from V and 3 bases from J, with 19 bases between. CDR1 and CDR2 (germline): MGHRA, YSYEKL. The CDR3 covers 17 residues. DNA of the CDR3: TGCGCCAGCAGCCAAGGGGGTGCTACAGGGACCGGCTACGAGCAGTACTTC. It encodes CASSQGGATGTGYEQYF.

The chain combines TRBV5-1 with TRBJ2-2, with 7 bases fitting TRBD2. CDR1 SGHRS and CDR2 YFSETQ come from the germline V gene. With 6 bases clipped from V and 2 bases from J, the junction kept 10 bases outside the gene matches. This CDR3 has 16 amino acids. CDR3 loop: CASKMSSGINTGELFF. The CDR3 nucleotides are TGCGCCAGCAAGATGTCTAGCGGAATTAACACCGGGGAGCTGTTTTTT.

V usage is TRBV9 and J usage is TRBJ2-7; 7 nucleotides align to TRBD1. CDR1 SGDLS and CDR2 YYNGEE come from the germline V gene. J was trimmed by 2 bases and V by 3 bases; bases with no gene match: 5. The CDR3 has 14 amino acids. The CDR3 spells CASSERQGTYEQYF. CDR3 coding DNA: TGTGCCAGCAGCGAGCGACAGGGTACCTACGAGCAGTACTTC.

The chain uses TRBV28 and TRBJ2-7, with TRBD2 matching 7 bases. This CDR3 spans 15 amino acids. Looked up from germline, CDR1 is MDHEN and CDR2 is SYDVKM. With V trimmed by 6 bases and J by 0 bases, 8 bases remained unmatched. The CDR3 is CASRAGTTNSYEQYF. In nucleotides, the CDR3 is TGTGCCAGCAGGGCCGGGACTACAAACTCCTACGAGCAGTACTTC.

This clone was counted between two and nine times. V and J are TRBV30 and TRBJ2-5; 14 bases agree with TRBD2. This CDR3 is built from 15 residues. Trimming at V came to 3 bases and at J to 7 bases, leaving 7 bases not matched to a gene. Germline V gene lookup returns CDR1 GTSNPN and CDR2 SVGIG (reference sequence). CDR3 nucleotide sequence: TGTGCCTGGAGGGTGGGACTAGCGGGAGCGGGGACCCAGTACTTC. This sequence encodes CAWRVGLAGAGTQYF.

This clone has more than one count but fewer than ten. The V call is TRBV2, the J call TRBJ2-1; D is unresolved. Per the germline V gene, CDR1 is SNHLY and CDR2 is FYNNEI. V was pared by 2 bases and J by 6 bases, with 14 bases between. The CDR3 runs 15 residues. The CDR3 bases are TGTGCCAGCAGTGAACCCCAGGTCCTCGTCAATGAGCAGTTCTTC. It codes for CASSEPQVLVNEQFF.

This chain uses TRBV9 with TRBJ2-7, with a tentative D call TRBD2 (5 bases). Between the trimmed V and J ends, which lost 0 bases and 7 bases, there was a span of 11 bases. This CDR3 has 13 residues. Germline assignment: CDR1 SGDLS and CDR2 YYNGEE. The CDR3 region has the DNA TGTGCCAGCAGCGTAGCTTCGGGGTTGGAGCAGTACTTC. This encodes CASSVASGLEQYF.

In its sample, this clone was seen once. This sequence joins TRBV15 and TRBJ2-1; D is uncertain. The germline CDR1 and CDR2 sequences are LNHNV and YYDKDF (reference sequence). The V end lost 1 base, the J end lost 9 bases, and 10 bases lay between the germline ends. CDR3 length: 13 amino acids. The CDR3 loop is CATSRGLAAEQFF. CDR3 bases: TGTGCCACCAGCAGAGGCTTGGCGGCTGAGCAGTTCTTC.

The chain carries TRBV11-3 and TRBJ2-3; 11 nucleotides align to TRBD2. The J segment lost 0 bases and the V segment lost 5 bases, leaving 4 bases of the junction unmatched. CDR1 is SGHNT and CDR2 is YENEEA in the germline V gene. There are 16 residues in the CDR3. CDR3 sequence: CASSTTSGTSTDTQYF. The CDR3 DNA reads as TGTGCCAGCAGCACGACTAGCGGGACTAGCACAGATACGCAGTATTTT.

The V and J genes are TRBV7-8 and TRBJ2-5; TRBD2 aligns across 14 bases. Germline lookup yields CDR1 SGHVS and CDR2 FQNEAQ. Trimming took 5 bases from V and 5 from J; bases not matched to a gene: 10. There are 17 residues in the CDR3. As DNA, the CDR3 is TGTGCCAGCAGCCCAGCCGGGACTAGCGGGAGTCGGGAGACCCAGTACTTC. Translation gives CASSPAGTSGSRETQYF. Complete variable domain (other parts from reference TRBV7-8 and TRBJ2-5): GAGVSQSPRYKVAKRGQDVALRCDPISGHVSLFWYQQALGQGPEFLTYFQNEAQLDKSGLPSDRFFAERPEGSVSTLKIQRTQQEDSAVYLCASSPAGTSGSRETQYFGPGTRLLVL.

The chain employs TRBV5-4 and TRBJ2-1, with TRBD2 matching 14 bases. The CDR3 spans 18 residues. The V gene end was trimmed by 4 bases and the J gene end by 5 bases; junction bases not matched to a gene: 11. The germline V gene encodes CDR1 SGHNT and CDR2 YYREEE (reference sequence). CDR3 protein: CASSPGLAGVGVHNEQFF. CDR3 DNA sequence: TGTGCCAGCAGCCCGGGACTAGCGGGAGTAGGTGTTCACAATGAGCAGTTCTTC. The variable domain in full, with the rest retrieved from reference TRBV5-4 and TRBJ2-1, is ETGVTQSPTHLIKTRGQQVTLRCSSQSGHNTVSWYQQALGQGPQFIFQYYREEENGRGNFPPRFSGLQFPNYSSELNVNALELDDSALYLCASSPGLAGVGVHNEQFFGPGTRLTVL.

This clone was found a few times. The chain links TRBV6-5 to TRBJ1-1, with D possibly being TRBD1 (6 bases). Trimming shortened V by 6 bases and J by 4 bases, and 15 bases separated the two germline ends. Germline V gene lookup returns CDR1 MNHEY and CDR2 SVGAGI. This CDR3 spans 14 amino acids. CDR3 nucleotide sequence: TGTGCCAGCAGCCGAGGGGGAATTGGCACTGAAGCTTTCTTT. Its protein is CASSRGGIGTEAFF.

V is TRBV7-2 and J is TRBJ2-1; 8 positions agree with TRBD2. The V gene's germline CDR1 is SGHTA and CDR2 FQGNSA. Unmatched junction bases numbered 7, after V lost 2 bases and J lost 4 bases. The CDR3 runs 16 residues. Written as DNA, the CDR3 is TGTGCCAGCAGCTTAAACCCGCTAGCGGGTTACAATGAGCAGTTCTTC. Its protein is CASSLNPLAGYNEQFF.